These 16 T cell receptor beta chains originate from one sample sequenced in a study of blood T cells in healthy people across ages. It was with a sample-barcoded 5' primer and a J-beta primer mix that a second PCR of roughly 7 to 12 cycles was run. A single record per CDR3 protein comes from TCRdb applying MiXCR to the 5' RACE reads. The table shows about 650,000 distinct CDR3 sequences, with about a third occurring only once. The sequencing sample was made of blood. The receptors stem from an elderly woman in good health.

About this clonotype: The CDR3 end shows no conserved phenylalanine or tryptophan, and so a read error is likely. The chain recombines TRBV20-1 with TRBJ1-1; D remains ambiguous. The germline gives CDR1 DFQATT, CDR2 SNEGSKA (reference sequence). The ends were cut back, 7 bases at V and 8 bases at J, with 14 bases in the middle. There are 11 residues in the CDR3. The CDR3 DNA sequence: TGCAGTGTCTTAGGGAATCCCGAAGCTTTCCTT. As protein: CSVLGNPEAFL.

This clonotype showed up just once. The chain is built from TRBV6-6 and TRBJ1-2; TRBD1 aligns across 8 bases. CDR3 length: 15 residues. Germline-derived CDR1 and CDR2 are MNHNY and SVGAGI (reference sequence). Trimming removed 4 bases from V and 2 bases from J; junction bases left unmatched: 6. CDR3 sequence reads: CASSSVDRGNYGYTF. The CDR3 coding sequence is TGTGCCAGCAGTTCCGTCGACAGGGGAAACTATGGCTACACCTTC.

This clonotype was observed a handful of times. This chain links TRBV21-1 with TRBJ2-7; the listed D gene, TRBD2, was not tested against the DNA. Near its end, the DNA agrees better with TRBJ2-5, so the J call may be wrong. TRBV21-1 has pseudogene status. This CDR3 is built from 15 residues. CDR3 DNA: TGTGCCAGCAGCACTAACGAGAGGGCGGGGGAGACCCAGTACTTC. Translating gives CASSTNERAGETQYF.

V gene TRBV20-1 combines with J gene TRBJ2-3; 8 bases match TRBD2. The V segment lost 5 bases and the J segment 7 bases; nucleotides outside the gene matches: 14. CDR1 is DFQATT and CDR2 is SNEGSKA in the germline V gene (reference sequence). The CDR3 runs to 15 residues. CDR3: CSAGGDGGGRYTQYF. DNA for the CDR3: TGCAGTGCTGGGGGTGATGGCGGGGGGAGGTATACGCAGTATTTT.

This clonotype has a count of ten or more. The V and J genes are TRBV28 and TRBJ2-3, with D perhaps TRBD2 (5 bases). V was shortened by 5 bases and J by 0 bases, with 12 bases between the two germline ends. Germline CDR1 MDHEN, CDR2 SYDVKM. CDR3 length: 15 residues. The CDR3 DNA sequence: TGTGCCAGCAGTACGAGCGGATCTAGCACAGATACGCAGTATTTT. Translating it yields CASSTSGSSTDTQYF.

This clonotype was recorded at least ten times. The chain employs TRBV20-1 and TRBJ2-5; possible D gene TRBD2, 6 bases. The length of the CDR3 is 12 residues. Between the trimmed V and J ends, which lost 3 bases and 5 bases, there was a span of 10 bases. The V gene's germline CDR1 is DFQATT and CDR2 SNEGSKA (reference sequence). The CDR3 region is CSASRLAETQYF. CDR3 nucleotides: TGCAGTGCTAGTCGGCTAGCGGAGACCCAGTACTTC.

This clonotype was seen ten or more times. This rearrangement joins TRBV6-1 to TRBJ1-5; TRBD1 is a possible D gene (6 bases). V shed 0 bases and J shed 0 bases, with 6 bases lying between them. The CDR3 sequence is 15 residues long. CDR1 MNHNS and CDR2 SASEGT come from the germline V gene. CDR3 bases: TGTGCCAGCAGTGAAGCGGGACATAGCAATCAGCCCCAGCATTTT. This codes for CASSEAGHSNQPQHF.

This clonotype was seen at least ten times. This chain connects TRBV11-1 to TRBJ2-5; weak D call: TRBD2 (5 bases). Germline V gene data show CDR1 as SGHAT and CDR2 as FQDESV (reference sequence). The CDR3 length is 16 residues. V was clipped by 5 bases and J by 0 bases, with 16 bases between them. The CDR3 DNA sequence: TGTGCCAGCAGCCCGAGGGTAGCCCTACACCAAGAGACCCAGTACTTC. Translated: CASSPRVALHQETQYF.

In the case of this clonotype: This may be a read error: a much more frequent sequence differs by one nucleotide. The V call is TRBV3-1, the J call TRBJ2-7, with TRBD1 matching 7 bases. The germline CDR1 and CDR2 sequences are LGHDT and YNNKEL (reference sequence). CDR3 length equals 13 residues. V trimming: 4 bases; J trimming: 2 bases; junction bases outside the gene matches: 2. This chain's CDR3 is CASSRTGPYEQYF. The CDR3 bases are TGTGCCAGCAGCCGGACAGGACCCTACGAGCAGTACTTC.

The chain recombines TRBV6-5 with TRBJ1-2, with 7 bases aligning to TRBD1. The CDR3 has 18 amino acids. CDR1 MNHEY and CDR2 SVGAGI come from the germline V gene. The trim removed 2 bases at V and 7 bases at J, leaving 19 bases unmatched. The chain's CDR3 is CASSYRADRVVRWTGYTF. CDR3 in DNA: TGTGCCAGCAGTTACCGTGCTGACAGGGTTGTGAGGTGGACTGGCTACACCTTC.

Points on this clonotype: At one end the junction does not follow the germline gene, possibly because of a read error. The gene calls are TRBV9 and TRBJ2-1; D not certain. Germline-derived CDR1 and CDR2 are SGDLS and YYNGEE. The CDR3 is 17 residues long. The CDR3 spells CASSVGRGRSSCNEQFF. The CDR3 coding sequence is TGTGCCAGCAGCGTAGGAAGAGGCAGGAGCTCCTGCAATGAGCAGTTCTTC.

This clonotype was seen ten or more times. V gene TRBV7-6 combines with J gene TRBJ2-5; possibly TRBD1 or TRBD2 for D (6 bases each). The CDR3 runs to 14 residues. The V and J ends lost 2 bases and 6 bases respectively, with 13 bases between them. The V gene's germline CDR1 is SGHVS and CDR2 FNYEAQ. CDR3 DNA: TGTGCCAGCAGCTTATCGGAGGGGGGCAAGACCCAGTACTTC. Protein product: CASSLSEGGKTQYF.

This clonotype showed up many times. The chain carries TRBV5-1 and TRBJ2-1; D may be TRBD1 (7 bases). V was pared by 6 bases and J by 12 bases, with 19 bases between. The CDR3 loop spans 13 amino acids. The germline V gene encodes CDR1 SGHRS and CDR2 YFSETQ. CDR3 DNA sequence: TGCGCCAGCACCCTTGGAGGGGGCTATGGGCAGTTCTTC. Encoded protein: CASTLGGGYGQFF.

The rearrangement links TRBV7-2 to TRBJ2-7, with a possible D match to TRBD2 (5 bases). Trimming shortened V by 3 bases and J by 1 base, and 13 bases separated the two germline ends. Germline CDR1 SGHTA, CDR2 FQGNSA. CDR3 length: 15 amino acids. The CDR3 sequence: CASSFGGRESYEQYF. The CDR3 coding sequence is TGTGCCAGCAGCTTTGGCGGGCGAGAATCCTACGAGCAGTACTTC.

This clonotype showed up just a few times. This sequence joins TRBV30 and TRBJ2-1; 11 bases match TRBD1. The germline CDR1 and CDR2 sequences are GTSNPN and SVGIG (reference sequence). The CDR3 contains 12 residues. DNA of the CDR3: TGTGCGGCGGGGACAGGGGGCAATGAGCAGTTCTTC. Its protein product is CAAGTGGNEQFF.

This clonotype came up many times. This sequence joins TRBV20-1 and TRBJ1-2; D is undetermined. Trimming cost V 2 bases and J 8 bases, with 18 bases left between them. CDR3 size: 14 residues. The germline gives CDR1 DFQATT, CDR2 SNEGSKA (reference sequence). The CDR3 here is CSARPTGSQGGYTF. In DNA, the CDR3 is TGCAGTGCTAGACCAACGGGGTCGCAAGGAGGCTACACCTTC.